These 30 T cell receptor beta chains came from one sample sequenced in a study of T cells in Graves' hyperthyroidism and ophthalmopathy. The source material, RNA transcripts, was used to amplify TCR beta CDR3 regions. Carried out on the TCR CDR3, a first-round RT-PCR used the HTBI primer set. TCRdb re-called the multiplex PCR reads through MiXCR, storing one row per CDR3 protein. The repertoire holds approximately 380,000 distinct CDR3 sequences, with around a sixth as singletons. Sequencing used blood. These receptors were collected from a man aged 18-30 years with Graves' ophthalmopathy.

Here the CDR3 DNA reads TGTGCCAGCAGCTGGGATAATTCACCCCTCCACTTT. It specifies CASSWDNSPLHF. The rearrangement links TRBV7-9 to TRBJ1-6, with D hard to call. Germline V gives CDR1 SEHNR, CDR2 FQNEAQ (reference sequence). Trimming pared 4 bases from V and 5 bases from J, leaving 3 bases between. The CDR3 is 12 amino acids.

This clonotype has just a few counts. The gene calls are TRBV7-3 and TRBJ1-2, with a tentative D call TRBD1 (5 bases). This CDR3 is built from 16 residues. Germline V gives CDR1 SGHTA, CDR2 FQGTGA. Trimming left V 5 bases short and J 3 bases short, with 19 bases between. The CDR3 nucleotides read TGTGCCAGCAGCCCTGGCGGGGGGGGGGAAGACTATGGCTACACCTTC. It encodes CASSPGGGGEDYGYTF.

This clonotype was picked up many times. The chain has TRBV6-1 and TRBJ1-5; no definite D call. Germline V gene data show CDR1 as MNHNS and CDR2 as SASEGT. The length of the CDR3 is 14 residues. V lost 7 bases and J lost 0, with 10 bases in between. CDR3 DNA sequence: TGTGCCAGCACGGCGGGTTATAGCAATCAGCCCCAGCATTTT. Amino acids: CASTAGYSNQPQHF.

This clonotype was picked up many times. The rearrangement links TRBV12-3 or TRBV12-4 to TRBJ2-7, with TRBD1 identical over 12 bases. The length of the CDR3 is 15 residues. The V and J ends lost 5 bases and 5 bases, in that order; junction bases with no gene match: 7. CDR3 sequence: CASSPGQGATDEQYF. DNA of the CDR3: TGTGCCAGCAGTCCGGGACAGGGGGCGACGGACGAGCAGTACTTC.

This clonotype was seen repeatedly, ten times or more. The CDR3 DNA is TGTGCCAGCAGGGGCGAGGGGGCTAGGGAGCAGTTCTTC. This codes for CASRGEGAREQFF. The rearrangement links TRBV2 to TRBJ2-1; TRBD1 aligns across 7 bases. CDR3 length: 13 residues. With 6 bases clipped from V and 10 bases from J, the junction kept 9 bases outside the gene matches. Germline CDR1 SNHLY, CDR2 FYNNEI.

There are many counts of this clonotype. The chain employs TRBV5-1 and TRBJ1-6, with D hard to call. Germline V gives CDR1 SGHRS, CDR2 YFSETQ. The CDR3 spans 12 residues. V gave up 3 bases and J gave up 5 bases, with 3 bases separating them. The CDR3 sequence is CASSYDNSPLHF. The CDR3 DNA sequence: TGCGCCAGCAGCTACGATAATTCACCCCTCCACTTT.

The chain recombines TRBV6-9 with TRBJ1-5; D is perhaps TRBD1 (5 bases). Between the trimmed V and J ends, which lost 5 bases and 0 bases, there was a span of 11 bases. Germline CDR1 MNHGY, CDR2 SVAAGI. CDR3 length: 15 residues. The CDR3 is CASSHPGTSNQPQHF. For the CDR3, the DNA is TGTGCCAGCAGTCATCCAGGGACTAGCAATCAGCCCCAGCATTTT.

This clonotype was seen a few times. V and J are TRBV7-3 and TRBJ1-6; TRBD1 is a possible D gene (6 bases). The CDR3 length is 15 residues. Trimming removed 5 bases from V and 8 bases from J, with 16 bases in between. In germline, CDR1 is SGHTA, CDR2 FQGTGA. CDR3: CASSAGTGGHSPLHF. In nucleotides, the CDR3 is TGTGCCAGCAGCGCCGGGACCGGGGGGCATTCACCCCTCCACTTT.

This clonotype has ten or more counts. This rearrangement joins TRBV3-1 to TRBJ1-1; no firm D call. V gave up 1 base and J gave up 1 base, with 4 bases separating them. The CDR3 sequence is 13 residues long. Germline CDR1 reads LGHDT; CDR2 reads YNNKEL (reference sequence). The CDR3 DNA sequence: TGTGCCAGCAGCCAAGGCAGGAACACTGAAGCTTTCTTT. Its protein is CASSQGRNTEAFF.

The chain couples TRBV19 to TRBJ1-2, with 8 bases matching TRBD1. This CDR3 region has 18 residues. Trimming cost V 5 bases and J 7 bases; bases outside gene matches: 21. The germline gives CDR1 LNHDA, CDR2 SQIVND (reference sequence). CDR3 amino acids: CASSARTGGVSTTLGYTF. Written as DNA, the CDR3 is TGTGCCAGTAGTGCCAGAACAGGGGGTGTAAGTACAACGCTTGGCTACACCTTC.

Only a few counts were recorded for this clonotype. The chain recombines TRBV9 with TRBJ2-3; 7 nucleotides agree with TRBD1. The CDR3 consists of 14 residues. The junction had 9 bases not matched to a gene; V was cut back by 5 bases and J by 6 bases. CDR1 is SGDLS and CDR2 is YYNGEE in the germline V gene. The CDR3: CASRSGTEGDTQYF. As DNA, the CDR3 is TGTGCCAGCAGGTCCGGGACAGAGGGGGATACGCAGTATTTT.

This clonotype was counted ten times or more. This chain joins TRBV7-3 and TRBJ1-2; a possible D gene is TRBD1 (5 bases). CDR1 and CDR2 (germline): SGHTA, FQGTGA. This CDR3 region has 14 residues. Deletions cut 4 bases from V and 0 bases from J, with 9 bases between. The DNA of the CDR3 is TGTGCCAGCAGCTCCGGGGCGCCTAACTATGGCTACACCTTC. This translates into CASSSGAPNYGYTF. Combining the CDR3 with reference TRBV7-3 and TRBJ1-2 gives the whole variable domain GAGVSQTPSNKVTEKGKYVELRCDPISGHTALYWYRQSLGQGPEFLIYFQGTGAADDSGLPNDRFFAVRPEGSVSTLKIQRTERGDSAVYLCASSSGAPNYGYTFGSGTRLTVV.

This clonotype was seen only a few times. The rearrangement uses TRBV10-2 and TRBJ2-7; D perhaps matches TRBD2 (6 bases). V dropped 2 bases and J dropped 1 base, with 9 bases sitting between them. Germline-derived CDR1 and CDR2 are WSHSY and SAAADI. The CDR3 contains 14 residues. The CDR3 reads CASSEVGTSYEQYF. The CDR3 coding sequence is TGCGCCAGCAGTGAGGTCGGGACTTCCTACGAGCAGTACTTC.

This chain uses TRBV28 with TRBJ1-1; 8 nucleotides match TRBD1. The CDR3 runs 17 residues. Germline CDR1 reads MDHEN; CDR2 reads SYDVKM. Losses at the gene ends were 4 bases for V and 1 base for J; bases not matched to a gene: 11. This CDR3 is CASSSLFAGTGNTEAFF. The CDR3 DNA sequence: TGTGCCAGCAGTTCACTATTTGCCGGGACAGGGAACACTGAAGCTTTCTTT.

In its sample, this clonotype was seen many times. The V call is TRBV4-1, the J call TRBJ2-7, with D possibly being TRBD2 (7 bases). V was pared by 4 bases and J by 5 bases, with 21 bases between. Germline V lookup: CDR1 MGHRA, CDR2 YSYEKL. The CDR3 covers 16 residues. CDR3 coding DNA: TGCGCCAGCAGCCTACGCGGGGGAGGGGGGCCCAACGAGCAGTACTTC. It translates to CASSLRGGGGPNEQYF.

This clonotype has at least ten counts. The V call is TRBV11-2, the J call TRBJ1-5; no reliable D call. The CDR3 extends over 15 amino acids. Germline CDR1 and CDR2: SGHAT and FQNNGV. Trimming cost V 3 bases and J 0 bases, with 9 bases left between them. The DNA of the CDR3 is TGTGCCAGCAGCTTGGGAGCAGCTAGCAATCAGCCCCAGCATTTT. Encoded protein: CASSLGAASNQPQHF.

This clonotype showed up just a few times. The chain joins TRBV24-1 to TRBJ2-1; a weak D match, TRBD2 (5 bases). CDR1 and CDR2 from the germline V gene are KGHDR and SFDVKD. V dropped 2 bases and J dropped 10 bases, with 8 bases sitting between them. The CDR3 is 12 residues long. CDR3 loop: CATSDWRSEQFF. The CDR3 coding sequence is TGTGCCACCAGTGATTGGAGGAGCGAGCAGTTCTTC.

This clonotype was observed a handful of times. The rearrangement links TRBV10-3 to TRBJ2-1; the match to TRBD2 covers 7 bases. The CDR3 covers 11 residues. V gave up 11 bases and J gave up 8 bases; unmatched junction bases: 6. CDR1 is ENHRY and CDR2 is SYGVKD in the germline V gene. CDR3: CASGGRDEQFF. The DNA for the CDR3 is TGTGCCTCCGGGGGGAGGGATGAGCAGTTCTTC.

This clonotype turned up a few times. The chain is built from TRBV12-3 or TRBV12-4 and TRBJ2-5; TRBD2 matches 7 bases. This CDR3 region has 14 residues. Trimming at V came to 4 bases and at J to 1 base, leaving 3 bases not matched to a gene. CDR3 in amino acids: CASSSWEGQETQYF. CDR3 sequence (DNA): TGTGCCAGCAGTTCGTGGGAGGGCCAAGAGACCCAGTACTTC.

There are a few counts of this clonotype. The J gene is TRBJ2-7, the V gene TRBV18; no firm D call. Trimming left V 6 bases short and J 2 bases short, with 14 bases between. The CDR3 consists of 14 residues. Germline CDR1 and CDR2: KGHSH and LQKENI. In DNA, the CDR3 is TGTGCCAGCTCCCCCGGCCAGCTTACCTACGAGCAGTACTTC. As protein: CASSPGQLTYEQYF.

This clonotype occurred many times. V and J are TRBV5-1 and TRBJ2-7; D perhaps matches TRBD2 (7 bases). The CDR3 has 15 residues. Germline CDR1 SGHRS, CDR2 YFSETQ. Trimming took 0 bases from V and 6 from J, leaving 16 bases between them. CDR3 DNA sequence: TGCGCCAGCAGCTTGGACGGCGGGGGCCCGGGCGAGCAGTACTTC. This encodes CASSLDGGGPGEQYF.

This clonotype was observed a few times. This chain links TRBV2 with TRBJ2-1; D remains ambiguous. Trimming took off 3 bases at V and 12 bases at J, with 9 bases between the two ends. Germline CDR1 is SNHLY and CDR2 is FYNNEI. This CDR3 contains 11 residues. CDR3 loop: CASSDGLVQFF. In DNA form, the CDR3 reads TGTGCCAGCAGTGACGGGCTAGTGCAGTTCTTC. The whole variable domain, remainder taken from reference TRBV2 and TRBJ2-1, is EPEVTQTPSHQVTQMGQEVILRCVPISNHLYFYWYRQILGQKVEFLVSFYNNEISEKSEIFDDQFSVERPDGSNFTLKIRSTKLEDSAMYFCASSDGLVQFFGPGTRLTVL.

The chain couples TRBV12-3 or TRBV12-4 to TRBJ1-6; 7 positions match TRBD1. The CDR3 is 15 residues long. V trimming: 5 bases; J trimming: 7 bases; junction bases outside the gene matches: 8. CDR3 residues: CASSPTGAGNSPLHF. CDR3 bases: TGTGCCAGCAGTCCAACAGGGGCCGGGAATTCACCCCTCCACTTT.

V gene TRBV5-1 combines with J gene TRBJ1-5; D is unclear. Germline V gene sequence: CDR1 SGHRS, CDR2 YFSETQ. V shed 2 bases and J shed 3 bases, with 6 bases lying between them. The CDR3 runs 13 residues. The CDR3 here is CASSFDTNQPQHF. The CDR3, as DNA: TGCGCCAGCAGCTTTGACACCAATCAGCCCCAGCATTTT.

This clonotype was found many times. The gene calls are TRBV2 and TRBJ1-1, with D unclear. CDR1 is SNHLY and CDR2 is FYNNEI in the germline V gene. This CDR3 spans 13 amino acids. V lost 9 bases to trimming and J lost 4 bases, with 15 bases between them. CDR3 in amino acids: CAREMGEFTEAFF. CDR3 DNA: TGTGCCAGAGAAATGGGAGAATTCACTGAAGCTTTCTTT.

The chain uses TRBV18 and TRBJ1-2, with TRBD1 identical over 8 bases. The V and J ends lost 6 bases and 8 bases, in that order; junction bases with no gene match: 8. Germline V gives CDR1 KGHSH, CDR2 LQKENI. This CDR3 is built from 13 residues. In DNA, the CDR3 is TGTGCCAGCTCTGTGGACAGGGCCCTCGGCTACACCTTC. Protein: CASSVDRALGYTF.

This clonotype was recorded many times. The genes are TRBV12-3 or TRBV12-4 and TRBJ2-1; D ambiguous. The length of the CDR3 is 11 residues. Trimming removed 7 bases at V and 1 base at J, with 2 bases between. The CDR3 protein is CASNSYNEQFF. The CDR3 DNA sequence: TGTGCCAGCAATTCCTACAATGAGCAGTTCTTC.

The V and J genes are TRBV28 and TRBJ2-1; 8 bases fit TRBD1. Germline-derived CDR1 and CDR2 are MDHEN and SYDVKM. J gave up 9 bases and V 5 bases, and 12 bases lay outside the gene matches. This CDR3 spans 15 amino acids. The CDR3 loop reads CASSVGQGLGAEQFF. As DNA, the CDR3 is TGTGCCAGCAGTGTAGGACAGGGTCTTGGCGCTGAGCAGTTCTTC.

V and J are TRBV6-1 and TRBJ2-1; the match to TRBD2 covers 10 bases. CDR1 MNHNS and CDR2 SASEGT come from the germline V gene. The CDR3 has 16 amino acids. J lost 9 bases, V lost 0 bases, and 8 bases had no gene match. The CDR3 DNA is TGTGCCAGCAGTGAAGCCCAAGCGGGGGGGAGCGCTGAGCAGTTCTTC. Encoded protein: CASSEAQAGGSAEQFF.

There are many counts of this clonotype. The J gene is TRBJ1-1, the V gene TRBV24-1; D is undetermined. The V end was cut by 3 bases, the J end by 5 bases, with 3 bases between. CDR1 is KGHDR and CDR2 is SFDVKD in the germline V gene. The CDR3 loop spans 11 amino acids. The CDR3 nucleotides are TGTGCCACCAGTGATGCGACTGAAGCTTTCTTT. Translation gives CATSDATEAFF.